Below are 17 T cell receptor beta chains sequenced from a single sample in a study of cytomegalovirus exposure and HLA in healthy donors. Assay: immunoSEQ multiplex PCR; the TCRdb copy retains only in-frame clones and omits some. The table shows about 240,000 clones, with 85% to 90% occurring only once. The sequenced sample was PBMCs. These receptors came from a man aged 18 to 29 in good health and CMV-seronegative.

CDR3 sequence reads: CASSPGTIGNEQFF. The CDR3 coding sequence is TGTGCCAGCAGCCCCGGGACAATTGGGAATGAGCAGTTCTTC. The chain is built from TRBV2 and TRBJ2-1, with D perhaps TRBD1 (6 bases). V was shortened by 6 bases and J by 7 bases, with 16 bases between the two germline ends. The CDR3 is 14 amino acids. In germline, CDR1 is SNHLY, CDR2 FYNNEI. Combining the CDR3 with reference TRBV2 and TRBJ2-1 gives the whole variable domain EPEVTQTPSHQVTQMGQEVILRCVPISNHLYFYWYRQILGQKVEFLVSFYNNEISEKSEIFDDQFSVERPDGSNFTLKIRSTKLEDSAMYFCASSPGTIGNEQFFGPGTRLTVL.

V usage is TRBV10-3 and J usage is TRBJ1-2, with a weak D call TRBD1 (6 bases). The CDR3 covers 14 residues. CDR1 and CDR2 from the germline V gene are ENHRY and SYGVKD. V shed 0 bases and J shed 3 bases, with 8 bases lying between them. CDR3 in DNA: TGTGCCATCAGTGAGTCCGGGACATACTATGGCTACACCTTC. Translating it yields CAISESGTYYGYTF.

The chain uses TRBV4-3 and TRBJ1-2; no clear D. V lost 1 base and J 2 bases, leaving 5 bases between the germline ends. CDR3 length equals 13 residues. The V gene's germline CDR1 is LGHNA and CDR2 YSLEER. The CDR3 here is CASSQGVNYGYTF. Here the CDR3 DNA reads TGCGCCAGCAGCCAAGGAGTAAACTATGGCTACACCTTC.

The V call is TRBV25-1, the J call TRBJ2-2, with D possibly being TRBD1 (5 bases). The germline V gene encodes CDR1 MGHDK and CDR2 SYGVNS. With 1 base removed from V and 5 bases from J, the gap between germline ends came to 11 bases. This CDR3 has 15 amino acids. Written as DNA, the CDR3 is TGTGCCAGCAGTGAATCGGCAGGGCCTACCGGGGAGCTGTTTTTT. Residues: CASSESAGPTGELFF.

As to this clone: An end of the junction does not agree with germline; a read error may underlie this. The rearrangement links TRBV4-1 to TRBJ2-5, with 8 nucleotides matching TRBD1. Per germline, CDR1 MGHRA and CDR2 YSYEKL. The CDR3 consists of 15 residues. This CDR3 is CASTQLGQGGETQYF. Here the CDR3 DNA reads TGCGCCAGCACCCAACTTGGACAGGGAGGAGAGACCCAGTACTTC.

The chain couples TRBV5-1 to TRBJ2-2, with 9 bases aligning to TRBD1. Germline V CDR1 and CDR2: SGHRS, YFSETQ. The CDR3 is 15 amino acids. V lost 3 bases, J lost 4 bases, and 4 bases stayed unmatched. In nucleotides, the CDR3 is TGCGCCAGCAGCTGGGGACAGGGCGGCACCGGGGAGCTGTTTTTT. Translated, it gives CASSWGQGGTGELFF.

The chain is built from TRBV18 and TRBJ2-3; D unclear. Trimming took 2 bases from V and 2 from J, leaving 5 bases between them. The CDR3 length is 13 residues. The germline V gene has CDR1 KGHSH and CDR2 LQKENI. The CDR3 nucleotides are TGTGCCAGCTCACCAGAGCTCACAGATACGCAGTATTTT. Residues: CASSPELTDTQYF.

The chain recombines TRBV13 with TRBJ2-1; perhaps TRBD2 as D (5 bases). Germline CDR1 is PRHDT and CDR2 is FYEKMQ (reference sequence). V was pared by 2 bases and J by 0 bases, with 14 bases between. The CDR3 length is 17 residues. DNA of the CDR3: TGTGCCAGCAGCTTACTCCCGAGGGCCAGCTCCTACAATGAGCAGTTCTTC. The encoded protein is CASSLLPRASSYNEQFF.

The chain joins TRBV4-3 to TRBJ2-3; D is undetermined. CDR1 LGHNA and CDR2 YSLEER come from the germline V gene. V dropped 0 bases and J dropped 4 bases, with 5 bases sitting between them. The CDR3 consists of 13 residues. The CDR3 is CASSQEASDTQYF. In DNA, the CDR3 is TGCGCCAGCAGCCAAGAGGCTTCAGATACGCAGTATTTT.

Here the CDR3 reads CASSLSDRDNEQFF. CDR3 bases: TGTGCCAGCAGCTTATCGGACAGGGATAATGAGCAGTTCTTC. The V and J genes are TRBV11-3 and TRBJ2-1; 8 bases are shared with TRBD1. CDR1 and CDR2 from the germline V gene are SGHNT and YENEEA. The CDR3 consists of 14 residues. V lost 2 bases and J lost 7; bases outside the gene matches: 4.

V gene TRBV6-1 combines with J gene TRBJ1-5; 7 bases agree with TRBD1. J lost 6 bases, V lost 6 bases, and 11 bases had no gene match. Germline CDR1 is MNHNS and CDR2 is SASEGT. The CDR3 contains 15 residues. This CDR3 is CASRAGQIGGQPQHF. CDR3 bases: TGTGCCAGCAGGGCGGGACAGATCGGTGGTCAGCCCCAGCATTTT.

The chain links TRBV7-2 to TRBJ1-4; possibly TRBD1 for D (6 bases). The CDR3 extends over 12 amino acids. Trimming pared 5 bases from V and 12 bases from J, leaving 13 bases between. Looked up from germline, CDR1 is SGHTA and CDR2 is FQGNSA. CDR3 amino acids: CASSVQGNELFF. The CDR3 coding sequence is TGTGCCAGCAGCGTCCAGGGGAATGAACTGTTTTTT.

The rearrangement joins TRBV27 to TRBJ1-6; no definite D call. This CDR3 is built from 14 residues. V was trimmed by 3 bases and J by 7 bases, leaving 10 bases between them. Germline values: CDR1 MNHEY, CDR2 SMNVEV (reference sequence). The DNA of the CDR3 is TGTGCCAGCAGTTTCTACGGTGCCAATTCACCCCTCCACTTT. It encodes CASSFYGANSPLHF.

The CDR3 DNA follows: TGTGCCAGCAGAATGGGGGCAGGGTTGTACGAGCAGTACTTC. It translates to CASRMGAGLYEQYF. This rearrangement joins TRBV6-1 to TRBJ2-7, with D possibly TRBD1 on 6 matching bases. V was trimmed by 6 bases and J by 4 bases, leaving 16 bases between them. CDR1 is MNHNS and CDR2 is SASEGT in the germline V gene. The CDR3 runs 14 residues.

V gene TRBV29-1 combines with J gene TRBJ2-7, with TRBD1 matching over 7 bases. Germline V gene data show CDR1 as SQVTM and CDR2 as ANQGSEA. This CDR3 region has 11 residues. Losses at the gene ends were 7 bases for V and 3 bases for J; bases not matched to a gene: 3. CDR3 in DNA: TGCAGCGCGGGACAGATCTACGAGCAGTACTTC. Encoded protein: CSAGQIYEQYF.

This chain uses TRBV5-6 with TRBJ2-7; 7 positions agree with TRBD1. The V segment lost 2 bases and the J segment 4 bases; nucleotides outside the gene matches: 15. Germline-derived CDR1 and CDR2 are SGHDT and YYEEEE. The CDR3 runs to 17 residues. This chain's CDR3 is CASSFTSGTVGTYEQYF. In DNA, the CDR3 is TGTGCCAGCAGCTTTACCTCCGGGACAGTTGGAACGTACGAGCAGTACTTC.

This clone was found once. The V gene is TRBV19, the J gene TRBJ1-2; TRBD1 might be the D (5 bases). In germline, CDR1 is LNHDA, CDR2 SQIVND (reference sequence). The CDR3 is 14 amino acids. Trimming left V 0 bases short and J 4 bases short, with 9 bases between. CDR3 DNA sequence: TGTGCCAGTAGTATAGAGACAGATCTCTATGGCTACACCTTC. Its protein is CASSIETDLYGYTF.